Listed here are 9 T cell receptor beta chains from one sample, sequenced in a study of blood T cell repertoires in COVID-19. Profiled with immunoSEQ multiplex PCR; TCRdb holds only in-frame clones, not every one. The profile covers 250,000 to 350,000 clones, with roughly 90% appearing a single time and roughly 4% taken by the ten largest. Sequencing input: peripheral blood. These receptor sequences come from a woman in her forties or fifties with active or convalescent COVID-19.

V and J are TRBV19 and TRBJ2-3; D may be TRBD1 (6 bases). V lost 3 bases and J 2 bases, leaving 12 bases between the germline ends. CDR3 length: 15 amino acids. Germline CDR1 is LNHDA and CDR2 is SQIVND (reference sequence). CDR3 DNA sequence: TGTGCCAGTAGTATGGGGGCCCTCAACACAGATACGCAGTATTTT. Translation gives CASSMGALNTDTQYF. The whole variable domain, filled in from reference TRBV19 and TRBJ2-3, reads DGGITQSPKYLFRKEGQNVTLSCEQNLNHDAMYWYRQDPGQGLRLIYYSQIVNDFQKGDIAEGYSVSREKKESFPLTVTSAQKNPTAFYLCASSMGALNTDTQYFGPGTRLTVL.

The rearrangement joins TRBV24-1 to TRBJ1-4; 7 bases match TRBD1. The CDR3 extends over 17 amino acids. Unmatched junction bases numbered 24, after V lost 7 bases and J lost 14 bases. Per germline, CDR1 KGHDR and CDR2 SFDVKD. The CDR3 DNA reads TGTGCCACCAGCAGACATCGACTCCGGGACAGTCGCATTTCCCTGTTTTTT. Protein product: CATSRHRLRDSRISLFF.

The CDR3 nucleotides are TGTGCCAGTAGTATCAAGGGGGCGAACACTGAAGCTTTCTTT. This gives the protein CASSIKGANTEAFF. The chain combines TRBV19 with TRBJ1-1; 7 nucleotides match TRBD1. V dropped 3 bases and J dropped 1; count of bases not matched to a gene: 2. The length of the CDR3 is 14 residues. Germline CDR1 reads LNHDA; CDR2 reads SQIVND (reference sequence).

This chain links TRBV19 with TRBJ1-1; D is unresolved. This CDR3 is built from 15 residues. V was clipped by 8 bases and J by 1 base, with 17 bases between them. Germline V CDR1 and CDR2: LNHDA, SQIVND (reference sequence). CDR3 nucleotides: TGTGCCAGTCGGCAACCCGGGAGGAAGAACACTGAAGCTTTCTTT. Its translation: CASRQPGRKNTEAFF.

DNA for the CDR3: TGCGCCAGCAGCTTTTGGGCTCGCGAGCAGTACTTC. It translates to CASSFWAREQYF. The V call is TRBV5-1, the J call TRBJ2-7; D is uncertain. The germline gives CDR1 SGHRS, CDR2 YFSETQ. The CDR3 is 12 amino acids. Trimming stripped 2 bases from V and 6 bases from J, with 9 bases between.

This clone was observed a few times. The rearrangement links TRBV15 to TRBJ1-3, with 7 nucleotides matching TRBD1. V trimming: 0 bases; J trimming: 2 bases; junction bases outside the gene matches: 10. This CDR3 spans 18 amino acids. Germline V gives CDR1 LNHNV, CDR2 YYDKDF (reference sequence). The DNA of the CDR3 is TGTGCCACCAGCAGAGATCCGAAAAACAGGGGACCTGGAAACACCATATATTTT. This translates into CATSRDPKNRGPGNTIYF.

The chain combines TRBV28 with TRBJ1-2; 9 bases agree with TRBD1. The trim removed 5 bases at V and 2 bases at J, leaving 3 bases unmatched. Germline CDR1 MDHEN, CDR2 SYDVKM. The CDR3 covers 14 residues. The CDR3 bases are TGTGCCAGCAGTCCAGGGACAGGGAACTATGGCTACACCTTC. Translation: CASSPGTGNYGYTF.

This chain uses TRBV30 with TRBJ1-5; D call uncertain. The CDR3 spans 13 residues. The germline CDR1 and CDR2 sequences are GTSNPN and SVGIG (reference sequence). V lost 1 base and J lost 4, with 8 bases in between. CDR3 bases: TGTGCCTGGAGTGACGGAGAAAATCAGCCCCAGCATTTT. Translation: CAWSDGENQPQHF.

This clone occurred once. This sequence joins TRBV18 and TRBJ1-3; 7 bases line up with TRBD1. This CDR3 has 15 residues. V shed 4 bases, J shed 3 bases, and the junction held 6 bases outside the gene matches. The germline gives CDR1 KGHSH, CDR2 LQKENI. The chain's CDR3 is CASSLTGDVGNTIYF. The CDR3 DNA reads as TGTGCCAGCTCACTTACAGGGGACGTTGGAAACACCATATATTTT. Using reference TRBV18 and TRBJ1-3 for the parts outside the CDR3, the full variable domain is NAGVMQNPRHLVRRRGQEARLRCSPMKGHSHVYWYRQLPEEGLKFMVYLQKENIIDESGMPKERFSAEFPKEGPSILRIQQVVRGDSAAYFCASSLTGDVGNTIYFGEGSWLTVV.